Shown below are 6 T cell receptor beta chains from a single sample sequenced in a study of T-cell reconstitution after alpha-beta-depleted transplantation in children. Construction of the TCRbeta library involved unique molecular identifiers. Each CDR3 protein gets one entry after TCRdb re-called the PCR reads with MiXCR. The sample lists some 460,000 distinct CDR3 sequences, around 15% occurring once. This specimen consisted of PBMCs, mostly from graft donor cells, obtained 360 days after TCRalphabeta/CD19-depleted stem cell transplant. These receptors originate from a boy under two years old who had a stem cell transplant for Wiskott-Aldrich syndrome, so the T cells may come from the graft donor.

There are a few counts of this clonotype. The chain recombines TRBV12-3 or TRBV12-4 with TRBJ2-7, with D hard to call. Trimming removed 4 bases from V and 2 bases from J, with 9 bases in between. The CDR3 has 13 residues. The CDR3: CASSSLRTYEQYF. As DNA, the CDR3 is TGTGCCAGCAGTTCCCTTCGGACCTACGAGCAGTACTTC.

This chain connects TRBV5-1 to TRBJ2-2; 14 bases align to TRBD2. Germline V CDR1 and CDR2: SGHRS, YFSETQ. V lost 1 base, J lost 7 bases, and 3 bases stayed unmatched. CDR3 size: 16 residues. The CDR3 nucleotides are TGCGCCAGCAGCTTGAGGACTAGCGGGAGGAACGGGGAGCTGTTTTTT. It specifies CASSLRTSGRNGELFF.

In this sample, this clonotype turned up a few times. V and J are TRBV6-2 or TRBV6-3 and TRBJ2-1, with 12 nucleotides matching TRBD1. Per the germline V gene, CDR1 is MNHEY and CDR2 is SVGEGT. The CDR3 consists of 13 residues. V shed 8 bases and J 9 bases; nucleotides not matched to a gene: 5. CDR3 sequence (DNA): TGTGCCAGCGGGGGACAGGGGGCAATTGAGCAGTTCTTC. It is translated as CASGGQGAIEQFF.

This clonotype was seen a handful of times. This chain's CDR3 is CASSDGLGAQETQYF. DNA of the CDR3: TGTGCCAGCTCAGACGGATTGGGGGCACAAGAGACCCAGTACTTC. The rearrangement uses TRBV18 and TRBJ2-5, with D tentatively TRBD1 (6 bases). The CDR3 is 15 amino acids. Germline lookup yields CDR1 KGHSH and CDR2 LQKENI. V lost 5 bases, J lost 2 bases, and 15 bases lay in between.

A few counts support this clonotype. As DNA, the CDR3 is TGTGCCAGCAGTTACTCGAAAGGGTACACTGAAGCTTTCTTT. Its protein product is CASSYSKGYTEAFF. The V call is TRBV6-5, the J call TRBJ1-1; D gene ambiguous. The germline V and J ends were trimmed by 0 bases and 3 bases, with 8 bases remaining between them. The CDR3 runs 14 residues. The germline V gene encodes CDR1 MNHEY and CDR2 SVGAGI.

This clonotype appeared a few times. The chain has TRBV6-2 or TRBV6-3 and TRBJ2-7, with a possible D match to TRBD1 (6 bases). Germline V gene data show CDR1 as MNHEY and CDR2 as SVGEGT. Between the trimmed V and J ends, which lost 3 bases and 1 base, there was a span of 13 bases. The CDR3 totals 15 residues. CDR3 DNA: TGTGCCAGCAGTTATTTGCCGACAGGTTCCTACGAGCAGTACTTC. Translating gives CASSYLPTGSYEQYF.